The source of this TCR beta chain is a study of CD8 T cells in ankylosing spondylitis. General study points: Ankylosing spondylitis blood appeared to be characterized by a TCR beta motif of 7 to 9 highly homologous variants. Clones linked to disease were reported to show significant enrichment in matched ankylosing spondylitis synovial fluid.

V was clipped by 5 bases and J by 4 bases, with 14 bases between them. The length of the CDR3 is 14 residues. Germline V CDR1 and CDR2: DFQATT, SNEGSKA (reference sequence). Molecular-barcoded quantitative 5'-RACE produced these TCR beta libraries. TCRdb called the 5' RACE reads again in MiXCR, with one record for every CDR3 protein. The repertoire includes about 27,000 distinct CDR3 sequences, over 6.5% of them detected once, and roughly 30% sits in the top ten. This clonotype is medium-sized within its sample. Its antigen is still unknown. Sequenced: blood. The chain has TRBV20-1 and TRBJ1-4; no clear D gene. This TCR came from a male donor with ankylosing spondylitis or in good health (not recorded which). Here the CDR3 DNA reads TGCAGTGCTGTCTCGGGGATCATTAATGAAAAACTGTTTTTT. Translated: CSAVSGIINEKLFF.